The entry below gives a single T cell receptor beta chain sequence along with its context. The missing CDR3 end, 3 residues past where the read stops, is filled in from the germline J gene. Trimming left V 3 bases short and J 0 bases short, with 8 bases between. The CDR3 is 14 amino acids. Germline lookup yields CDR1 SGHNT and CDR2 YENEEA. The record originates from a study of T cells in women clearing cervical HPV infection. Data came from immunoSEQ multiplex PCR; TCRdb stores just in-frame clones and leaves some out. Its table records approximately 35,000 clones. The V and J genes are TRBV11-3 and TRBJ2-5, with D unclear. The TCR comes from a woman aged 18-70 years with a cervical HPV16 infection that either progressed to CIN3+ or cleared (not recorded which). Sequencing was carried out using blood buffy coat. CDR3 DNA (partial): TGTGCCAGCAGCTTGAACACCGACCAAGAGACC. Residues: CASSLNTDQET. The full CDR3 sequence reads CASSLNTDQETQYF.